The 4 T cell receptor beta chains in this list originate from one sample, sequenced in a study of blood T cell repertoires in COVID-19. Sequencing was performed with immunoSEQ multiplex PCR; in TCRdb, only in-frame clones are kept and a portion is missing. The sample gives some 50,000 clones, around 68% of which show up once; approximately 9% is in the top ten. The material sequenced was peripheral blood. These receptors were taken from a woman in her sixties or seventies with acute or convalescent COVID-19.

This clone was picked up a small number of times. V usage is TRBV9 and J usage is TRBJ1-3; D remains unclear. This CDR3 contains 13 residues. Germline-derived CDR1 and CDR2 are SGDLS and YYNGEE. Trimming stripped 4 bases from V and 1 base from J, with 6 bases between. CDR3 nucleotide sequence: TGTGCCAGCAGCCCCCGGTCTGGAAACACCATATATTTT. Its protein is CASSPRSGNTIYF.

The sample holds a few counts of this clone. V usage is TRBV29-1 and J usage is TRBJ2-5, with a possible D match to TRBD2 (5 bases). Germline V CDR1 and CDR2: SQVTM, ANQGSEA. The V and J ends lost 2 bases and 4 bases respectively, with 14 bases between them. The CDR3 runs 14 residues. This CDR3 is CSVESSGVGETQYF. In DNA, the CDR3 is TGCAGCGTTGAATCCTCCGGGGTTGGAGAGACCCAGTACTTC.

This clone was recorded a few times. V is TRBV2 and J is TRBJ2-2; TRBD1 agrees at 7 bases. With V trimmed by 7 bases and J by 3 bases, 5 bases remained unmatched. Germline V CDR1 and CDR2: SNHLY, FYNNEI. CDR3 length: 14 amino acids. The CDR3 loop reads CASTRDSYTGELFF. CDR3 nucleotide sequence: TGTGCCAGCACCAGGGACAGCTACACCGGGGAGCTGTTTTTT.

The chain links TRBV19 to TRBJ1-1; D possibly corresponds to TRBD1 (6 bases). Germline assignment: CDR1 LNHDA and CDR2 SQIVND (reference sequence). V lost 3 bases and J lost 2, with 13 bases in between. The CDR3 sequence is 15 residues long. The CDR3 reads CASSMVGASNTEAFF. The CDR3 nucleotides read TGTGCCAGTAGTATGGTGGGGGCGAGTAACACTGAAGCTTTCTTT.